These 7 T cell receptor beta chains were all obtained from the same sample, sequenced in a study of human CD8 memory T cell subsets. Libraries of TCR beta chains were produced by 5' RACE (UMI-labeled). TCRdb reprocessed the 5' RACE reads and stores each CDR3 protein as one record, lacking DNA. This table lists 2,500 to 3,500 distinct CDR3 sequences. The specimen was CD8+ T cells from PBMCs. The receptor source for this set is a human donor in good health.

Its frequency marks this clonotype as medium-sized (0.01 to 0.1%). The chain employs TRBV4-2 and TRBJ2-7. This CDR3 has 14 residues. Germline CDR1 reads LGHNA; CDR2 reads YNFKEQ. CDR3 sequence reads: CASSQGTASYEQYF.

V and J are TRBV2 and TRBJ1-1; TCRdb selects TRBD1, and the lack of DNA leaves this call unchecked. The CDR3 loop spans 11 amino acids. CDR1 and CDR2 (germline): SNHLY, FYNNEI. CDR3 loop: CASRGDTEAFF.

Measured by frequency, this clonotype is medium-sized. V usage is TRBV6-2 or TRBV6-3 and J usage is TRBJ2-2; TCRdb names TRBD1, which stays unverified in the absence of DNA. Germline CDR1 and CDR2: MNHEY and SVGEGT. This CDR3 has 15 residues. The CDR3 loop is CASSSGTGDTGELFF.

V gene TRBV20-1 combines with J gene TRBJ1-2. The CDR3 runs 15 residues. Germline V lookup: CDR1 DFQATT, CDR2 SNEGSKA (reference sequence). The CDR3 spells CSALTNTHVNYGYTF.

This clonotype ranks as medium-sized (0.01 to 0.1%) in terms of frequency. V usage is TRBV20-1 and J usage is TRBJ2-1; the D call of TRBD2 rests on TCRdb alone, since no DNA is present to check it. Germline V gene data show CDR1 as DFQATT and CDR2 as SNEGSKA (reference sequence). There are 14 residues in the CDR3. The chain's CDR3 is CSARRPEGLNEQFF.

This chain links TRBV5-1 with TRBJ2-1; TCRdb calls TRBD2, which cannot be checked without DNA. The CDR3 runs to 15 residues. Germline CDR1 and CDR2: SGHRS and YFSETQ. The CDR3 sequence is CASSSPGTRDNEQFF.

The V call is TRBV5-4, the J call TRBJ2-7; with no DNA, the TCRdb D assignment of TRBD1 cannot be verified. This CDR3 contains 14 residues. CDR1 and CDR2 from the germline V gene are SGHNT and YYREEE (reference sequence). The CDR3 is CASSSRDRSYEQYF.